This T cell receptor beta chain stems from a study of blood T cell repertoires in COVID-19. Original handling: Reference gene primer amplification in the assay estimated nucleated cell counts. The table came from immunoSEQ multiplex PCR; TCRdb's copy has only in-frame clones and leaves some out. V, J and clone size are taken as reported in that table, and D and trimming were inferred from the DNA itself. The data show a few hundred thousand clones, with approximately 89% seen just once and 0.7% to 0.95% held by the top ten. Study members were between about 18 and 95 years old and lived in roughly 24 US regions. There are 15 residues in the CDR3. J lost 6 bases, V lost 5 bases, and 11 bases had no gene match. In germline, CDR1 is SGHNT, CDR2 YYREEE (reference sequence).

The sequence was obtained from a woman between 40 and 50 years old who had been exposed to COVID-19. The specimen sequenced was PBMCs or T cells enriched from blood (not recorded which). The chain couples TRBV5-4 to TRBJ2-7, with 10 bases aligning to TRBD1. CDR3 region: CASRTLGQGIGEQYF. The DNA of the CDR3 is TGTGCCAGCAGGACCTTGGGACAGGGGATCGGCGAGCAGTACTTC.